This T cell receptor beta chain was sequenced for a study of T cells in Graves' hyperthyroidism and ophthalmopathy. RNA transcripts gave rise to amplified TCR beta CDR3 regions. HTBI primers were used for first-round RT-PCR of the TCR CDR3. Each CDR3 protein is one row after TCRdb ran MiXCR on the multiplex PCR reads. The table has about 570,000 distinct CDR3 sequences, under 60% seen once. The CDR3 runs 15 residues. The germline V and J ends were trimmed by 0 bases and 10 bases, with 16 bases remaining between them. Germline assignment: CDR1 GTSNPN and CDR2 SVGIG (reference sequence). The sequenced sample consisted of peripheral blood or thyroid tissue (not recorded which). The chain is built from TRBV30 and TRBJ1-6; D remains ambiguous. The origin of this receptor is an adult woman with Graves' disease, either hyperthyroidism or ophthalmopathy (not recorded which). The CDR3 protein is CAWSVRSPRGSPLHF. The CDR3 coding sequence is TGTGCCTGGAGTGTACGAAGTCCCCGCGGCTCACCCCTCCACTTT.